The 3 T cell receptor beta chains presented below share a single source sample, sequenced in a study of vaccination and CD4 T cells after COVID-19. CD4+ T cells that had been cultured provided DNA sequenced with the Oncomine TCR Beta short-read assay. TCRdb analysed the PCR reads with MiXCR anew, one entry per CDR3 protein. The sample consists of under 15,000 distinct CDR3 sequences, approximately 60% of them appearing once. Antigens of these TCRs are unknown. This sample's treatment: roughly 11-day PBMC culture with coronavirus spike peptide pools or control peptides (ViraFEST assay). The sequenced material came from CD4+ T cells from blood, cultured in vitro. The receptors were gathered from a human donor who had recovered from COVID-19.

The gene calls are TRBV28 and TRBJ1-1; no definite D call. V lost 5 bases, J lost 5 bases, and 15 bases lay in between. This CDR3 has 14 amino acids. Germline V lookup: CDR1 MDHEN, CDR2 SYDVKM. CDR3 DNA sequence: TGTGCCAGCAGTCTCGACGGGGTAGTGACTGAAGCTTTCTTT. It is translated as CASSLDGVVTEAFF.

CDR3 in DNA: TGCGCCAGCAGGGGGGTTCAAGCGGAGCAGTTCTTC. Translating gives CASRGVQAEQFF. This chain connects TRBV5-1 to TRBJ2-1; D might be TRBD1 or TRBD2, each matching 5 bases. Trimming stripped 5 bases from V and 10 bases from J, with 13 bases between. CDR1 and CDR2 (germline): SGHRS, YFSETQ. This CDR3 spans 12 amino acids.

The rearrangement links TRBV7-9 to TRBJ1-6; possibly TRBD1 for D (5 bases). The CDR3 loop spans 16 amino acids. Germline V lookup: CDR1 SEHNR, CDR2 FQNEAQ (reference sequence). V dropped 6 bases and J dropped 7 bases, with 19 bases sitting between them. As DNA, the CDR3 is TGTGCCAGCAGTTATAACATCCCAGGGTACAATTCACCCCTCCACTTT. Translated: CASSYNIPGYNSPLHF.